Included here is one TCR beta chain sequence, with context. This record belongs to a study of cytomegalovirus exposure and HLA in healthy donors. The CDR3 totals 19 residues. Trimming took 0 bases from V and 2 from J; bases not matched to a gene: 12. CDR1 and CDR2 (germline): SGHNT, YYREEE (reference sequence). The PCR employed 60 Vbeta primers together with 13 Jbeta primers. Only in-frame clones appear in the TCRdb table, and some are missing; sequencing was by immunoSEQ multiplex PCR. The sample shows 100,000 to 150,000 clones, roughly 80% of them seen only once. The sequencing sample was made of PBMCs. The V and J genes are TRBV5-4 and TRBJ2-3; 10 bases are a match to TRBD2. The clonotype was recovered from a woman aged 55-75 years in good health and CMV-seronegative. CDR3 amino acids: CASSLALAGGRLNTDTQYF. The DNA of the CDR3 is TGTGCCAGCAGCTTGGCTTTAGCGGGGGGTCGTCTCAACACAGATACGCAGTATTTT.